Listed below are T cell receptor beta chains from one sample, sequenced in a study of beta chain features in type 1 diabetes. Assay: immunoSEQ multiplex PCR; the TCRdb copy retains only in-frame clones and omits some. The data hold fewer than 200,000 clones, with around a tenth observed a single time. The sample was central memory CD4+ T cells from blood. The receptor set was obtained from a man aged 25 to 40 with type 1 diabetes. Each CDR3 is given with its conserved first and last residue. Each record gives: J gene, V gene, D gene, clone size, CDR3 protein, CDR3 DNA. The D gene is left open where the match is weak. Some rows have no size entry. The others give once, few or many, or a class for an expanded clone.

TRBJ2-5 TRBV27 . few CASSLSRYQETQYF TGTGCCAGCAGTTTATCGAGGTACCAAGAGACCCAGTACTTC
TRBJ2-7 TRBV4-3 TRBD1 . CASSQDPLRTGGFYEQYF TGCGCCAGCAGCCAAGACCCCCTACGGACAGGGGGGTTCTACGAGCAGTACTTC
TRBJ2-3 TRBV5-1 . few CASSLRGSDTQYF TGCGCCAGCAGCTTAAGGGGCTCAGATACGCAGTATTTT
TRBJ2-7 TRBV4-2 TRBD1 . CASSRGQGDYEQYF TGTGCCAGCAGCCGGGGACAGGGGGACTACGAGCAGTACTTC
TRBJ2-4 TRBV18 . . CASSPVGQGAKNIQYF TGTGCCAGCTCACCGGTTGGGCAGGGAGCCAAAAACATTCAGTACTTC
TRBJ1-1 TRBV29-1 . few CSANRVVDTEAFF TGCAGCGCCAACCGGGTCGTCGACACTGAAGCTTTCTTT
TRBJ2-7 TRBV27 . few CASSSVGRDYEQYF TGTGCCAGCAGTTCGGTGGGCCGGGACTACGAGCAGTACTTC
TRBJ1-1 TRBV7-3 . . CASSLTRDLHTEAFF TGTGCCAGCAGCTTAACGAGGGACTTACACACTGAAGCTTTCTTT
TRBJ2-7 TRBV9 TRBD2 . CASSAAGTSGYEQYF TGTGCCAGCAGCGCTGCCGGGACTAGCGGCTACGAGCAGTACTTC
TRBJ2-5 TRBV5-1 TRBD2 few CASSLGLDSKGGQETQYF TGCGCCAGCAGCTTGGGGCTGGATTCGAAGGGAGGGCAAGAGACCCAGTACTTC
TRBJ1-5 TRBV19 . few CASSSTGPYSNQPQHF TGTGCCAGTAGTTCAACAGGCCCCTATAGCAATCAGCCCCAGCATTTT
TRBJ2-1 TRBV5-1 . . CASRRDSYNEQFF TGCGCCTCTCGGAGGGACTCCTACAATGAGCAGTTCTTC
TRBJ2-7 TRBV28 TRBD2 many CASSLRTSGPYEQYF TGTGCCAGCAGTTTAAGAACTAGCGGGCCCTACGAGCAGTACTTC
TRBJ2-5 TRBV4-2 TRBD2 few CASSQGGGEETQYF TGTGCCAGCAGCCAGGGGGGAGGGGAAGAGACCCAGTACTTC
TRBJ1-1 TRBV28 . . CASSPPVTEAFF TGTGCCAGCAGTCCACCAGTGACTGAAGCTTTCTTT
TRBJ2-2 TRBV27 . . CASSSGLGVKVTTGELFF TGTGCCAGCAGTTCGGGACTCGGAGTAAAAGTAACGACCGGGGAGCTGTTTTTT
TRBJ2-1 TRBV9 . . CASSVGPRSSYNEQFF TGTGCCAGCAGCGTAGGGCCAAGGAGCTCCTACAATGAGCAGTTCTTC
TRBJ1-3 TRBV4-3 . many CASSQDHISSGNTIYF TGCGCCAGCAGCCAAGATCATATCAGCTCTGGAAACACCATATATTTT
TRBJ2-3 TRBV9 TRBD1 . CASSVGQGTDTQYF TGTGCCAGCAGCGTTGGACAGGGGACAGATACGCAGTATTTT
TRBJ2-1 TRBV4-3 . few CASSQDPTSRSGEQFF TGCGCCAGCAGCCAAGATCCCACTAGCCGGTCTGGTGAGCAGTTCTTC
TRBJ2-7 TRBV2 TRBD1 . CASRGTGIYEQYF TGTGCCAGCAGGGGGACAGGAATCTACGAGCAGTACTTC
TRBJ2-3 TRBV7-2 TRBD2 few CASSPPGYLPSGSTDTQYF TGTGCCAGCAGCCCTCCAGGATACCTTCCTAGCGGGAGCACAGATACGCAGTATTTT
TRBJ1-2 TRBV9 TRBD1 . CASSASRDRGSYYGYTF TGTGCCAGCAGCGCGTCCCGGGACAGGGGGTCCTACTATGGCTACACCTTC
TRBJ2-7 TRBV7-2 . few CASSPRTYEQYF TGTGCCAGCAGCCCGAGAACCTACGAGCAGTACTTC
TRBJ2-3 TRBV29-1 TRBD2 . CSVEGGGTDTQYF TGCAGCGTTGAAGGCGGGGGGACAGATACGCAGTATTTT
TRBJ1-2 TRBV20-1 TRBD1 . CSAGTGGGYTF TGCAGTGCTGGGACAGGCGGAGGCTACACCTTC
TRBJ2-7 TRBV5-4 . . CASSLSQGTLDEQYF TGTGCCAGCAGCTTATCACAGGGGACTTTAGACGAGCAGTACTTC
TRBJ2-3 TRBV10-3 . few CASSDPNRDTQYF TGTGCCAGCAGCGACCCTAACAGGGACACGCAGTATTTT
TRBJ2-2 TRBV2 . few CASNRDMTGELFF TGTGCCAGTAACAGGGATATGACCGGGGAGCTGTTTTTT
TRBJ2-3 TRBV4-2 TRBD2 few CASSLLGTSGRVSTDTQYF TGTGCCAGCAGCCTATTGGGGACTAGCGGGAGGGTTAGCACAGATACGCAGTATTTT
TRBJ1-2 TRBV28 . . CASCDGGTAGVDYGYTF TGTGCCAGCTGCGATGGGGGGACGGCGGGGGTCGACTATGGCTACACCTTC
TRBJ2-3 TRBV29-1 TRBD2 few CSVGSGSPTDTQYF TGCAGCGTAGGAAGCGGGAGCCCGACAGATACGCAGTATTTT
TRBJ2-1 TRBV7-8 TRBD2 few CASSPGLADYNEQFF TGTGCCAGCAGCCCGGGACTAGCGGACTACAATGAGCAGTTCTTC
TRBJ2-3 TRBV7-3 TRBD2 . CASSEGLVGTDTQYF TGTGCCAGCAGCGAGGGACTAGTGGGAACAGATACGCAGTATTTT
TRBJ2-1 TRBV7-9 TRBD2 . CASSPKTSGRVRDEQFF TGTGCCAGCAGCCCAAAGACTAGCGGGAGGGTGCGGGATGAGCAGTTCTTC
TRBJ2-3 TRBV30 TRBD1 . CAWEGAPATDTQYF TGTGCCTGGGAGGGGGCTCCAGCCACAGATACGCAGTATTTT
TRBJ2-7 TRBV7-2 . few CASSLSRHNEQYF TGTGCCAGCAGCTTATCCAGACACAACGAGCAGTACTTC
TRBJ2-1 TRBV7-3 . few CASSLYRDNEQFF TGTGCCAGCAGCTTGTATAGAGACAATGAGCAGTTCTTC
TRBJ2-1 TRBV7-2 TRBD2 few CASSFTLADNEQFF TGTGCCAGCAGCTTCACGCTAGCGGACAATGAGCAGTTCTTC
TRBJ2-7 TRBV21-1 . few CASSKADSSRQGDPQYF TGTGCCAGCAGCAAAGCGGATAGTAGTAGACAGGGGGATCCCCAGTACTTC
TRBJ1-2 TRBV18 . . CASSRPGETGYTF TGTGCCAGCTCACGACCAGGGGAAACTGGCTACACCTTC
TRBJ2-3 TRBV7-2 TRBD2 . CASSFLAASTDTQYF TGTGCCAGCAGCTTCCTAGCGGCTAGCACAGATACGCAGTATTTT
TRBJ2-7 TRBV28 TRBD1 . CASRATGGPYEQYF TGTGCCAGCAGGGCGACAGGGGGCCCCTACGAGCAGTACTTC
TRBJ2-7 TRBV5-1 . few CASRPDSPAISYEQYF TGCGCCAGCAGACCGGACAGTCCTGCAATCAGCTACGAGCAGTACTTC
TRBJ1-4 TRBV2 . . CASTRENEKLFF TGTGCCAGCACGAGGGAAAATGAAAAACTGTTTTTT
TRBJ1-5 TRBV30 . . CAWSVNEGQPQHF TGTGCCTGGAGTGTCAATGAGGGCCAGCCCCAGCATTTT
TRBJ1-1 TRBV5-1 . few CASSPGSTTEAFF TGCGCCAGCAGCCCCGGGAGTACCACTGAAGCTTTCTTT
TRBJ1-1 TRBV6-5 . few CASSYNRLMNTEAFF TGTGCCAGCAGTTACAACAGACTAATGAACACTGAAGCTTTCTTT
TRBJ2-7 TRBV9 TRBD1 . CASSKDPGGSTYEQYF TGTGCCAGCAGCAAAGATCCAGGGGGATCTACCTACGAGCAGTACTTC
TRBJ2-7 TRBV28 TRBD2 . CASSLFTSGIEQYF TGTGCCAGCAGTTTATTTACTAGCGGGATCGAGCAGTACTTC
TRBJ2-2 TRBV4-2 . . CASSLGSINTGELFF TGTGCCAGCAGCCTGGGGAGTATCAACACCGGGGAGCTGTTTTTT
TRBJ2-5 TRBV5-4 TRBD2 . CASSATSGIGQETQYF TGTGCCAGCAGCGCAACTAGCGGGATTGGCCAAGAGACCCAGTACTTC
TRBJ2-1 TRBV7-2 . . CASSLAVGPEQFF TGTGCCAGCAGCTTAGCAGTGGGCCCCGAGCAGTTCTTC
TRBJ2-5 TRBV15 . . CATSRGGSSGVSETQYF TGTGCCACCAGCAGAGGGGGATCTTCGGGAGTATCCGAGACCCAGTACTTC